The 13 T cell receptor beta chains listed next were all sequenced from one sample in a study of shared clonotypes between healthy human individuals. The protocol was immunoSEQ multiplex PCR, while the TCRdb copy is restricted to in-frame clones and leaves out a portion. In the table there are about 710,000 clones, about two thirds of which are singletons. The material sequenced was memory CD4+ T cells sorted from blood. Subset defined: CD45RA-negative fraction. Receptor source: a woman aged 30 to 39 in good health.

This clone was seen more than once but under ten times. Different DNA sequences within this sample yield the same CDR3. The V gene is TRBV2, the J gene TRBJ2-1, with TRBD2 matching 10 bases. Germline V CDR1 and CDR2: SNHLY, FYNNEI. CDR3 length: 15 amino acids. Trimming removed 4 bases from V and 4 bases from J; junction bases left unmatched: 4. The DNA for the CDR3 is TGTGCCAGCAGTGGCCTAGCGGGAGTTTACAATGAGCAGTTCTTC. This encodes CASSGLAGVYNEQFF.

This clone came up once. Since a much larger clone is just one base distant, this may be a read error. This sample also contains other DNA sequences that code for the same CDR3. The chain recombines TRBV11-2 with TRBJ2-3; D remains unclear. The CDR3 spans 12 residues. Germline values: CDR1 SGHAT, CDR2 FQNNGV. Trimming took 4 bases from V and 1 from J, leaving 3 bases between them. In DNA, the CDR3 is TGTGCCAGCAGCTCCCGCACAGATACGCAGTATTTT. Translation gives CASSSRTDTQYF.

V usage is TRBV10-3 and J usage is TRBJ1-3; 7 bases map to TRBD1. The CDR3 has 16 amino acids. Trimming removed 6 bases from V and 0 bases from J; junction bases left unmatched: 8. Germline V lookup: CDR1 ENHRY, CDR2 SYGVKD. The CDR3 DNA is TGTGCCATCAGCGACAGGGAGCCGATCTCTGGAAACACCATATATTTT. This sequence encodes CAISDREPISGNTIYF.

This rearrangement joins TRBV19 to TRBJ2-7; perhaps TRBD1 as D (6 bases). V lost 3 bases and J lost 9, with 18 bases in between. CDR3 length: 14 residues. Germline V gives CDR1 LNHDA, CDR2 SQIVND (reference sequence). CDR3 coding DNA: TGTGCCAGTAGTATCTCGCCGGATCAGGGGTGGCAGTACTTC. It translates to CASSISPDQGWQYF.

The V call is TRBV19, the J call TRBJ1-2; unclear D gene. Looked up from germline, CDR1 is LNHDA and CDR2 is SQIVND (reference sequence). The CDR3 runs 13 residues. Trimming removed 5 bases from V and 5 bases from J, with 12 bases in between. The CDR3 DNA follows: TGTGCCAGTAGTTCCGGCGGGTTATATGGCTACACCTTC. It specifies CASSSGGLYGYTF.

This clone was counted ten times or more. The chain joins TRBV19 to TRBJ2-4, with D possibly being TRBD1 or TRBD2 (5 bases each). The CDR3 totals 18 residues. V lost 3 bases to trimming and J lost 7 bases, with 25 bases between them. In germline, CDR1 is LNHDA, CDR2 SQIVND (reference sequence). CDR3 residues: CASSISLPGHGLINIQYF. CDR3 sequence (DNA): TGTGCCAGTAGTATTTCGCTTCCCGGACACGGACTTATTAACATTCAGTACTTC.

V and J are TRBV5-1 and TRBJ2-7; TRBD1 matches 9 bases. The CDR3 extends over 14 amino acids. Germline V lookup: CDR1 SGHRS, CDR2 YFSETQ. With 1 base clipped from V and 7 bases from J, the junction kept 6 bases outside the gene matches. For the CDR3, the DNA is TGCGCCAGCAGCTTGTTACAGGGGGCCCGGGAGCAGTACTTC. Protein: CASSLLQGAREQYF.

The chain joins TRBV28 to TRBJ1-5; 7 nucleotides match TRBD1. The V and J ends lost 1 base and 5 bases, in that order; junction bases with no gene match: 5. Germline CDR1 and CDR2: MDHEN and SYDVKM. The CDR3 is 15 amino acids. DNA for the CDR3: TGTGCCAGCAGTTTATCAGGGGGAAGATATCAGCCCCAGCATTTT. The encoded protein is CASSLSGGRYQPQHF.

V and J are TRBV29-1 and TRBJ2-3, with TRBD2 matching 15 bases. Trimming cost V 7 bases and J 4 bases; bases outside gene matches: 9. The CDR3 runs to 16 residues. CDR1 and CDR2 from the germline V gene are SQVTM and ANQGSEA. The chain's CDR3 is CSARGLAGGVPDTQYF. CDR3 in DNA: TGCAGCGCCCGAGGACTAGCGGGAGGGGTCCCAGATACGCAGTATTTT.

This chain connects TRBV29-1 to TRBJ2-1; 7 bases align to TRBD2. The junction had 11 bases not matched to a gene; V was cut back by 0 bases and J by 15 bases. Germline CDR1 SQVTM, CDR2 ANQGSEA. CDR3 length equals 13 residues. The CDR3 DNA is TGCAGCGTTGAAGACGGGGGGAACCCCTATCCGTTCTTC. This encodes CSVEDGGNPYPFF.

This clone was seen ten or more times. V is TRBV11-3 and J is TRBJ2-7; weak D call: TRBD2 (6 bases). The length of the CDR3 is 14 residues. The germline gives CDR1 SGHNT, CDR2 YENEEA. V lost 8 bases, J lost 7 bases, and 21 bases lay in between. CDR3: CASCLQTSQVEQYF. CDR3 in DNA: TGTGCCAGCTGCCTGCAGACTAGTCAAGTGGAGCAGTACTTC.

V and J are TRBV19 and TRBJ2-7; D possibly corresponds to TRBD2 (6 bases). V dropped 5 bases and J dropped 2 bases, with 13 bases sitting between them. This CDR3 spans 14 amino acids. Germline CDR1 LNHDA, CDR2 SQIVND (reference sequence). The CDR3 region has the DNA TGTGCCAGTAGTGCGGGATCAAGGCCCTACGAGCAGTACTTC. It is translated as CASSAGSRPYEQYF.

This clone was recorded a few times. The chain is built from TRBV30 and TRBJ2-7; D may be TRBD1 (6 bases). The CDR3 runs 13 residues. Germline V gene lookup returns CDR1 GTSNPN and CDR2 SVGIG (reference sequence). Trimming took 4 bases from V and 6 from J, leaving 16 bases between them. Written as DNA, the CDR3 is TGTGCCTGGACCGTTCCGTTAGGGGGCGAGCAGTACTTC. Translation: CAWTVPLGGEQYF.